This T cell receptor (beta chain) was found in a study of cytomegalovirus exposure and HLA in healthy donors. Both 60 Vbeta primers and 13 Jbeta primers went into the PCR. In the authors' methods: Unique TCR beta chains numbered 60 million to 100 million in a later analysis, with approximately 10 million shared. Profiled with immunoSEQ multiplex PCR; TCRdb holds only in-frame clones, not every one. V and J calls and clone size are copied from that table; D and trimming were computed from the DNA. This sample has fewer than 200,000 clones, with about 65% found just once. Study-level points and caveats: Cytomegalovirus association was listed for about 180 TCR beta chains.

In germline, CDR1 is GTSNPN, CDR2 SVGIG (reference sequence). This CDR3 has 15 amino acids. V was cut by 1 base and J by 2 bases, with 12 bases left in between. Concerning this clone itself: What it recognizes is unknown.

This clonotype was sampled from a woman in her 30s in good health and CMV-seronegative. Sequencing used PBMCs. This chain uses TRBV30 with TRBJ1-5; maybe TRBD1 (5 bases). The CDR3 DNA reads TGTGCCTGGAGTGGGGGAGGGGTCGGCAATCAGCCCCAGCATTTT. It specifies CAWSGGGVGNQPQHF.